This paragraph reports one TCR beta chain. Its antigen is not yet known. Nothing much larger sits one base from this clone, and base qualities are not available. The entry originates in a study of T cell responses to AZD1222 COVID-19 vaccine (TCRdb year 2021). About the study as a whole: AZD1222 recipients with second doses at about 4 weeks or about 12 weeks were pooled, because spike-specific TCR depth and breadth did not differ between schedules. TCR sequencing covered over 230 trial participants: some 210 given two doses of AZD1222 and 26 given two doses of MenACWY control vaccine. Trial participants were enrolled into age subgroups of 18-55, 56-69 and 70-plus years, which contained around 150, 29 and 61 TCR-sequenced participants, respectively. What the work shows at the level of the full study, not this receptor alone: The 56-69-year group was small, and its depth increase did not reach significance, likely because of low power. The vaccine-associated CD4 TCRs covered the entire spike protein, and the dominant responses fell in regions 160-218 and 743-854. No day 14 peak-response samples were available, so repertoires were characterized only after the peak T cell response. Only five or six AZD1222 recipients were SARS-CoV-2 seropositive at baseline, limiting conclusions about previously exposed vaccinees. Spike-specific TCR breadth and depth rose significantly after two AZD1222 doses compared with day 0 and with MenACWY recipients. Nearly half of unique spike-specific TCRs reportedly recognized epitopes outside regions mutated in the B.1.351 and B.1.1.7 variants. Participants were mostly white British, with more females than males. The authors suggested clonal diversity may have been underestimated.

The germline V gene (reference sequence) sets CDR1 to LNHDA and CDR2 to SQIVND. The trim is 4 bases for V and 6 bases for J, with a gap of 6 bases between the germline ends. The CDR3 goes from the cysteine to the phenylalanine over 11 residues. Only CDR3 DNA remains: 33 bases, in frame from the first base. The CDR3 regions of human TCRbeta chains were subjected to immunosequencing. Per the original workflow: TCRs in the repertoires were matched against a reference library of SARS-CoV-2-specific TCRs that had been generated with the MIRA antigen-specificity platform. Breadth was defined as the fraction of unique TCRs that were SARS-CoV-2-associated, and depth was defined as the fraction of total T cells that were SARS-CoV-2-associated. Using the MIRA data, each spike-specific TCR was mapped to the spike region that the TCR reacts to and placed in a CD4 or CD8 class. Log10-transformed breadth and depth values were compared by one-way ANOVA with Sidak's multiple comparisons tests. Not all clones reach the TCRdb copy of this immuneACCESS table, which keeps in-frame sequences only. Checked studies attribute under half of the gap to unresolved V genes and leave the rest unexplained. The V and J calls and clone size were taken over from that table, and D and trimming were inferred from the DNA. The sample table shows some 100,000 clones, and about nine tenths are seen once. The ten largest clones take up approximately 7.6% of the sample.

The sample's time point, from its label and the paper: baseline before first vaccination. The vaccinee samples were drawn from two UK trials, COV001 and COV002, one of which was a single-blind randomized controlled phase 2/3 trial testing AZD1222 (ChAdOx1 nCoV-19) in healthy adults. Trial participant PBMC samples were collected at day 0 and day 28 after the second dose for TCRbeta chain sequencing. This receptor was taken from an adult in good health. This receptor chain uses TRBV19 and TRBJ1-1, with the identity of the D gene unclear. Sequenced material: peripheral blood, taken on day 0 of AZD1222 vaccination. The CDR3 sequence is CASSRGPEAFF. The DNA reads TGTGCCAGTAGTAGAGGACCTGAAGCTTTCTTT.